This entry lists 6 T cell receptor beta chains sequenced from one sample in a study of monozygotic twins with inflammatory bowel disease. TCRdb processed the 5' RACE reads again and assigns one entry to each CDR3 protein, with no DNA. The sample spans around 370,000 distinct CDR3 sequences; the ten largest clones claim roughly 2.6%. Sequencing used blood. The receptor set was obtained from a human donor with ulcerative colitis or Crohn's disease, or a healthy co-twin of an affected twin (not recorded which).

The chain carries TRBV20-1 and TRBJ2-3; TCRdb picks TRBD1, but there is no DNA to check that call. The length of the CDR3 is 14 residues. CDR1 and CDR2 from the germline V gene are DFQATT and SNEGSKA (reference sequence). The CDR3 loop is CSATGQLSTDTQYF.

The CDR3 here is CSAEDRVELYYGYTF. V usage is TRBV20-1 and J usage is TRBJ1-2; TCRdb returns TRBD1, unconfirmable since there is no DNA. CDR3 size: 15 residues. From germline, CDR1 is DFQATT and CDR2 SNEGSKA (reference sequence).

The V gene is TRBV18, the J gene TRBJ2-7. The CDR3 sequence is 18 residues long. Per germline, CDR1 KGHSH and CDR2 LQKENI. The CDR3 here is CASSPKSLSDRGSYEQYF.

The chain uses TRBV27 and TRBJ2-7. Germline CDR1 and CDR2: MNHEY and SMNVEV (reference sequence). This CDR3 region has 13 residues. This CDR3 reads CASSLGSSYGQYF.

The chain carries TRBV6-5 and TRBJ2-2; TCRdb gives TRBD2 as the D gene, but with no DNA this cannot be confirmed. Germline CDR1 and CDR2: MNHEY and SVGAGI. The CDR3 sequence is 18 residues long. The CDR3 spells CASSYRGTSGGAFGELFF.

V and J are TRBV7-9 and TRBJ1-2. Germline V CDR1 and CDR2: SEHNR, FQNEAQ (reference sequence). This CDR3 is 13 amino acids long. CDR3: CASSLALSEGYTF.